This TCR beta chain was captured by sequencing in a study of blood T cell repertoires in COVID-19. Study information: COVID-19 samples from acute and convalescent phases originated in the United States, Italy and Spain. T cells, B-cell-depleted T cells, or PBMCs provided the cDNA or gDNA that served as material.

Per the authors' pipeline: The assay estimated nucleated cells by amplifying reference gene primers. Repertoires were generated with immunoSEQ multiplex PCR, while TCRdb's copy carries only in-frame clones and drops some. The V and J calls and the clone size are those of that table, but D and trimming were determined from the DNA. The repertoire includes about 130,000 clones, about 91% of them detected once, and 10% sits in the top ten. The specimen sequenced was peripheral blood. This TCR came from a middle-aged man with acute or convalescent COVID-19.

The CDR3 is CASRGARDRGLGGYTF. CDR3 DNA: TGTGCCAGCAGAGGTGCCAGGGACAGGGGGCTGGGTGGCTACACCTTC. The V gene is TRBV5-4, the J gene TRBJ1-2; 12 bases are a match to TRBD1. The CDR3 sequence is 16 residues long. The J segment lost 7 bases and the V segment lost 5 bases, leaving 12 bases of the junction unmatched. Germline V CDR1 and CDR2: SGHNT, YYREEE (reference sequence).